This TCR beta chain was captured in a study of vaccination and CD4 T cells after COVID-19. About the study: Convalescent persons amounted to six males plus four females, two of whom were Hispanic.

The treatment is: roughly 10-day PBMC culture with coronavirus spike peptide pools or control peptides (ViraFEST assay). ViraFEST used peptide pools to expand antigen-specific T cells and subsequently sequenced their TCRs. The dates of positive PCR tests extended from March through December 2020 and came before the US Alpha, Beta and Delta variants. CDR1 is GTSNPN, CDR2 SVGIG, per germline (reference sequence). CDR3 length: 11 residues. Trimming left V 0 bases short and J 8 bases short, with 8 bases between. With respect to this clonotype: Antigen unknown.

CD4+ T cells that had been cultured provided DNA sequenced with the Oncomine TCR Beta short-read assay. The source of extracted genomic DNA was cultured CD4+ T cells. In TCRdb, the PCR reads were re-called with MiXCR into one record per CDR3 protein. Here the sample spans approximately 15,000 distinct CDR3 sequences, 74% being singletons. The specimen sequenced was CD4+ T cells from blood, cultured in vitro. The TCR was taken from a human donor who had recovered from COVID-19. This chain connects TRBV30 to TRBJ2-7; D is unresolved. CDR3 in DNA: TGTGCCTGGAGTGTATCCCCTAAGCAGTACTTC. Translated, it gives CAWSVSPKQYF.